The clone carrying this TCR beta chain has more than one count but fewer than ten. Its antigen remains unknown. The source of the sample is a study of OX40 agonist ivuxolimab in advanced cancers. About the study: Head and neck, renal cell, melanoma or hepatocellular carcinoma were the cancers that dose-escalation patients had. Study findings and constraints: Certain nonresponders additionally had low normalized T-cell clonal expansion.

The V end was cut by 1 base, the J end by 0 bases, with 5 bases between. The CDR3 consists of 14 residues. Germline CDR1 is SGHRS and CDR2 is YFSETQ. Produced via immunoSEQ multiplex PCR; TCRdb's table is partial and in-frame only. The repertoire consists of over 90,000 clones, with approximately 93% occurring once and the leading ten covering less than 0.2%. The receptor was derived from an adult with an advanced solid tumor such as melanoma, head and neck, liver or kidney cancer. This material consisted of CD4+ or CD8+ T cells sorted from blood, taken in a trial of the OX40 agonist ivuxolimab. The chain joins TRBV5-1 to TRBJ1-3; D is unresolved. CDR3 sequence (DNA): TGCGCCAGCAGCTTGATGAGCTCTGGAAACACCATATATTTT. It specifies CASSLMSSGNTIYF.